The 8 T cell receptor beta chains in this list originate from one sample, sequenced in a study of monozygotic twins with inflammatory bowel disease. After re-calling the 5' RACE reads, TCRdb lists one entry per CDR3 protein, DNA absent. This sample contains a few hundred thousand distinct CDR3 sequences. Sequenced: blood. These receptors all stem from a human donor with ulcerative colitis or Crohn's disease, or a healthy co-twin of an affected twin (not recorded which).

The V call is TRBV4-2, the J call TRBJ2-7; as DNA is missing, the TRBD1 call by TCRdb cannot be tested. Per germline, CDR1 LGHNA and CDR2 YNFKEQ. CDR3 length: 13 residues. The CDR3 here is CASSQGGANEQYF.

This chain connects TRBV12-3 or TRBV12-4 to TRBJ2-1; the TRBD2 assignment by TCRdb is unverifiable without DNA. This CDR3 has 16 residues. CDR3 sequence reads: CASSPRTSGADNEQFF.

This sequence joins TRBV5-5 and TRBJ2-5; TCRdb picks TRBD2, but there is no DNA to check that call. Germline assignment: CDR1 SGHKS and CDR2 YYEKEE (reference sequence). The CDR3 contains 15 residues. CDR3 sequence reads: CASSEGLFLQETQYF.

The rearrangement links TRBV5-1 to TRBJ2-4. The CDR3 has 13 residues. The germline V gene has CDR1 SGHRS and CDR2 YFSETQ. CDR3 protein: CASSLNPARFLYF.

The chain couples TRBV20-1 to TRBJ1-5; as DNA is missing, the TRBD1 call by TCRdb cannot be tested. CDR3 length: 15 residues. From germline, CDR1 is DFQATT and CDR2 SNEGSKA (reference sequence). The CDR3: CSARDSTEPGGPQHF.

The V and J genes are TRBV6-5 and TRBJ2-2. The length of the CDR3 is 13 residues. Germline V CDR1 and CDR2: MNHEY, SVGAGI. The CDR3 here is CASSYLYTGELFF.

J is TRBJ1-1 and V is TRBV6-6; with no DNA, the TCRdb D assignment of TRBD1 cannot be verified. CDR1 and CDR2 from the germline V gene are MNHNY and SVGAGI (reference sequence). The CDR3 runs to 11 residues. The chain's CDR3 is CASNTGPEAFF.

The chain joins TRBV15 to TRBJ2-7; absent DNA, TCRdb's TRBD1 call cannot be checked. From germline, CDR1 is LNHNV and CDR2 YYDKDF (reference sequence). The CDR3 is made up of 15 amino acids. The CDR3 is CATSRQGRGTYEQYF.